This TCR beta chain is from a study of cytomegalovirus exposure and HLA in healthy donors. Study-level points and caveats: When a later analysis compared HLA-associated TCR beta chains with equally common others, the HLA-associated chains turned out to be more clonally expanded and to have lower generation probabilities. Specificity for CMV antigens was confirmed in vitro for a few of the CMV-associated chains.

PCR employed 60 Vbeta and 13 Jbeta primers. Sequenced by immunoSEQ multiplex PCR; TCRdb stores in-frame clones only, minus some. Altogether some 150,000 clones are present, 79% being singletons, with the ten largest covering less than 2.5%. Concerning this clone: Its specificity is not known.

Germline CDR1 and CDR2: SGHTA and FQGNSA. The ends were cut back, 5 bases at V and 1 base at J, with 3 bases in the middle. This CDR3 is built from 11 residues. This TCR was recovered from a woman in her 50s in good health and CMV-seronegative. Sequenced: PBMCs. The chain is built from TRBV7-2 and TRBJ2-7; D remains ambiguous. DNA for the CDR3: TGTGCCAGCAGCCCTTCCTACGAGCAGTACTTC. Its protein product is CASSPSYEQYF.